This T cell receptor (beta chain) derives from a study of control samples from healthy donors and cancer patients. Libraries were prepared by immunoSEQ multiplex PCR; TCRdb keeps only in-frame clonotypes and omits some of them. The data show about 99,000 clones, with around 89% seen just once and 15% to 20% held by the top ten. This CDR3 has 13 residues. CDR1 and CDR2 from the germline V gene are KGHSH and LQKENI. Trimming took off 0 bases at V and 9 bases at J, with 9 bases between the two ends. The TCR originated in a man in his 60s with lung cancer. The chain uses TRBV18 and TRBJ2-1; D is uncertain. The sample consisted of PBMCs. The CDR3 here is CASSPPGLTEQFF. The CDR3 DNA follows: TGTGCCAGCTCACCACCGGGTCTCACTGAGCAGTTCTTC.